A selection of T cell receptor beta chains follows, all from one sample in a study of blood T cell repertoires in COVID-19. The protocol was immunoSEQ multiplex PCR, while the TCRdb copy is restricted to in-frame clones and leaves out a portion. The data show about 170,000 clones, around 82% seen once. Sequencing was done on a sample of peripheral blood. The receptors shown here come from a woman aged 40-49 years with COVID-19, enrolled during active disease. Both conserved end residues are part of each CDR3. Fields, in order: V gene, D gene, clone size, J gene, CDR3 DNA, CDR3 protein. A D gene is named only where the DNA matches it firmly. Not all rows give a size; the values are once, few, many and, for expanded clones, a class.

>TRBV7-6|-|-|TRBJ2-2
TGTGCCAGCAGCTCCGCAGGGGAATCGGTCACCGGGGAGCTGTTTTTT
CASSSAGESVTGELFF
>TRBV7-2|-|-|TRBJ1-5
TGTGCCAGCAGCTTAATTTATAGCAATCAGCCCCAGCATTTT
CASSLIYSNQPQHF
>TRBV5-1|-|few|TRBJ2-5
TGCGCCAGCAGCTTCGGGACTGCGTACCAAGAGACCCAGTACTTC
CASSFGTAYQETQYF
>TRBV4-1|TRBD2|-|TRBJ2-3
TGCGCCAGCAGCCAAGATATAGTGACTAGCGGGAGGGATACGCAGTATTTT
CASSQDIVTSGRDTQYF
>TRBV7-2|TRBD2|-|TRBJ2-1
TGTGCCAGCAGCATCACCGGGACTAGCCCATTCAATGAGCAGTTCTTC
CASSITGTSPFNEQFF
>TRBV6-4|-|few|TRBJ2-1
TGTGCCAGCAGTCGTGACGGAGGAGATGAGCAGTTCTTC
CASSRDGGDEQFF
>TRBV6-1|-|once|TRBJ1-1
TGTGCCAGCAGTGAAGCGCCCCCCAGGGGTTTTGTTGGTTGGAACACTGAAGCTTTCTTT
CASSEAPPRGFVGWNTEAFF
>TRBV7-2|-|-|TRBJ2-3
TGTGCCAGCAGCGCCTACACAGATACGCAGTATTTT
CASSAYTDTQYF
>TRBV29-1|TRBD2|-|TRBJ2-1
TGCAGCGTTGAAGGGGGACTAGCGGGATTTGGATACAATGAGCAGTTCTTC
CSVEGGLAGFGYNEQFF
>TRBV19|-|-|TRBJ1-2
TGTGCCAGTAGTATAGTTGGGGGCATTGGTATCGGCTATGGCTACACCTTC
CASSIVGGIGIGYGYTF
>TRBV27|TRBD1|-|TRBJ1-5
TGTGCCAGCAGCAGGGGGGTGGGCAATCAGCCCCAGCATTTT
CASSRGVGNQPQHF
>TRBV9|-|-|TRBJ1-2
TGTGCCAGCAGCGCGAGTCCCCTTTTTCTTAACTATGGCTACACCTTC
CASSASPLFLNYGYTF
>TRBV27|-|-|TRBJ2-1
TGTGCCAGCCGGGAAGTAGGTATGTTGTTCTTC
CASREVGMLFF
>TRBV27|-|-|TRBJ2-1
TGTGCCAGCAGCACCCTAAGACCCGGGAATTACAATGAGCAGTTCTTC
CASSTLRPGNYNEQFF
>TRBV7-9|-|many|TRBJ1-2
TGTGCCAGCAGCTCCCGAAGTGGCGGCTACACCTTC
CASSSRSGGYTF
>TRBV28|TRBD2|-|TRBJ2-7
TGTGCCAGCAGCCAAGCGACTAGCGGGAGGAGCGAGCAGTACTTC
CASSQATSGRSEQYF
>TRBV6-5|-|-|TRBJ2-6
TGTGCCAGCAAGACAGCCAGCTCTGGGGCCAACGTCCTGACTTTC
CASKTASSGANVLTF
>TRBV2|-|-|TRBJ1-5
TGTGCCAGCAGTAGGGGTTGGGATCAGCCCCAGCATTTT
CASSRGWDQPQHF
>TRBV28|TRBD1|-|TRBJ1-2
TGTGCCAGCAGTCCTACAGGGGTCTATGGCTACACCTTC
CASSPTGVYGYTF
>TRBV28|-|-|TRBJ2-1
TGTGCCAGCAGCACCCATAGCCCCAATGAGCAGTTCTTC
CASSTHSPNEQFF
>TRBV27|-|once|TRBJ2-1
TGTGCCAGCAGCCACGAGCGAATAAGTAGGCAGTTCTTC
CASSHERISRQFF
>TRBV4-2|-|few|TRBJ1-6
TGTGCCAGCAGCCAAGAAACTTCGGGGGGGTCACCCCTCCACTTT
CASSQETSGGSPLHF
>TRBV11-2|-|-|TRBJ1-5
TGTGCCAGCAGCTTAGATGGTCTCCCCAGGCAGCCCCAGCATTTT
CASSLDGLPRQPQHF